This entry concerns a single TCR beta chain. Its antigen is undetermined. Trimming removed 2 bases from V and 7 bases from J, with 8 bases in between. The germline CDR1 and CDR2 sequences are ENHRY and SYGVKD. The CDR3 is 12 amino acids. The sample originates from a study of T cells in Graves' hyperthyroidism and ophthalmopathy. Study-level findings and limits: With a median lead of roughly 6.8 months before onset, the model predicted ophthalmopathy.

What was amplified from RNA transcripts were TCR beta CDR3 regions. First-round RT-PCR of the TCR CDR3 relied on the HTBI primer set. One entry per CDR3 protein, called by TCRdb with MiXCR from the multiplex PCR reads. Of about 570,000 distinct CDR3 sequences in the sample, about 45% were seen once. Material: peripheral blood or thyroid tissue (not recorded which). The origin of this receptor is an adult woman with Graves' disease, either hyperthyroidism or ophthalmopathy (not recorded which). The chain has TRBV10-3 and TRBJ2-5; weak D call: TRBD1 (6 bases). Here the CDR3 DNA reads TGTGCCATCAGTGAGCTGACAGGGACCCAGTACTTC. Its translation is CAISELTGTQYF.